The 29 T cell receptor beta chains presented below share a single source sample, sequenced in a study of cytomegalovirus exposure and HLA in healthy donors. PCR primers comprised 60 Vbeta and 13 Jbeta primers. Assay used: immunoSEQ multiplex PCR; TCRdb lists only in-frame clones, some missing. The profile shows 90,000 to 95,000 clones, more than 65% of them singletons. Material: PBMCs. These receptors all stem from a girl aged 2-15 years in good health and CMV-seropositive.

This chain joins TRBV28 and TRBJ1-5; D might be TRBD1 (6 bases). Looked up from germline, CDR1 is MDHEN and CDR2 is SYDVKM. Trimming shortened V by 7 bases and J by 5 bases, and 15 bases separated the two germline ends. CDR3 length equals 14 residues. The CDR3 DNA reads as TGTGCCAGCATTCCAAGGGGGTTCCATCAGCCCCAGCATTTT. Amino acid sequence: CASIPRGFHQPQHF.

V and J are TRBV19 and TRBJ1-1, with a possible D match to TRBD1 (6 bases). CDR3 length: 14 amino acids. The germline gives CDR1 LNHDA, CDR2 SQIVND (reference sequence). The V end lost 5 bases, the J end lost 0 bases, and 10 bases lay between the germline ends. CDR3 sequence (DNA): TGTGCCAGTAGTTACGGGGGGCTGAACACTGAAGCTTTCTTT. It yields the protein CASSYGGLNTEAFF.

This rearrangement joins TRBV6-6 to TRBJ1-1, with a weak D call TRBD1 (5 bases). V was clipped by 5 bases and J by 4 bases, with 14 bases between them. The CDR3 covers 14 residues. Germline V gives CDR1 MNHNY, CDR2 SVGAGI (reference sequence). The CDR3 spells CASSPGTYGTEAFF. CDR3 bases: TGTGCCAGCAGTCCCGGGACTTACGGCACTGAAGCTTTCTTT.

The gene calls are TRBV5-1 and TRBJ2-1; tentatively, D is TRBD2 (5 bases). The germline CDR1 and CDR2 sequences are SGHRS and YFSETQ. This CDR3 region has 13 residues. V dropped 8 bases and J dropped 6 bases, with 15 bases sitting between them. Here the CDR3 DNA reads TGCGCCAGGTGGCCTAGCACCTTCAATGAGCAGTTCTTC. Protein: CARWPSTFNEQFF.

The rearrangement uses TRBV6-1 and TRBJ1-2; 7 nucleotides line up with TRBD1. This CDR3 comprises 14 residues. Losses at the gene ends were 6 bases for V and 4 bases for J; bases not matched to a gene: 8. CDR1 MNHNS and CDR2 SASEGT come from the germline V gene. CDR3 sequence (DNA): TGTGCCAGCAGGGAGACAGGGCCAAGCTATGGCTACACCTTC. Translation: CASRETGPSYGYTF.

This rearrangement joins TRBV30 to TRBJ1-5, with D possibly TRBD1 on 6 matching bases. The CDR3 spans 12 residues. CDR1 and CDR2 (germline): GTSNPN, SVGIG (reference sequence). The V and J ends lost 5 bases and 4 bases respectively, with 9 bases between them. CDR3 bases: TGTGCCTGGCAACAGGGAAATCAGCCCCAGCATTTT. This codes for CAWQQGNQPQHF.

The gene calls are TRBV30 and TRBJ1-2; D unclear. Germline V gene data show CDR1 as GTSNPN and CDR2 as SVGIG (reference sequence). V was pared by 5 bases and J by 1 base, with 8 bases between. The CDR3 length is 12 residues. In DNA, the CDR3 is TGTGCCTGGTCAGGATATAACTATGGCTACACCTTC. Amino acids: CAWSGYNYGYTF.

The chain recombines TRBV19 with TRBJ2-7, with a tentative D call TRBD1 (7 bases). Trimming left V 5 bases short and J 7 bases short, with 15 bases between. This CDR3 has 13 amino acids. Germline V gives CDR1 LNHDA, CDR2 SQIVND (reference sequence). This CDR3 is CASSEEGAGEQYF. In DNA form, the CDR3 reads TGTGCCAGTAGTGAAGAGGGGGCGGGAGAGCAGTACTTC.

V usage is TRBV6-1 and J usage is TRBJ1-1; no reliable D call. Germline loops: CDR1 MNHNS, CDR2 SASEGT. V was pared by 7 bases and J by 1 base, with 13 bases between. The CDR3 runs to 14 residues. CDR3 bases: TGTGCCAGCACCTTCGGCGGAGGGAACACTGAAGCTTTCTTT. Its translation is CASTFGGGNTEAFF.

The gene calls are TRBV2 and TRBJ2-1, with a tentative D call TRBD2 (5 bases). The CDR3 sequence is 15 residues long. Germline values: CDR1 SNHLY, CDR2 FYNNEI. V was shortened by 4 bases and J by 6 bases, with 16 bases between the two germline ends. This CDR3 reads CASSAREGALNEQFF. In DNA form, the CDR3 reads TGTGCCAGCAGTGCCCGGGAAGGAGCACTCAATGAGCAGTTCTTC.

This clone was seen a few times. The chain recombines TRBV19 with TRBJ2-1; TRBD2 matches at 10 bases. CDR1 LNHDA and CDR2 SQIVND come from the germline V gene (reference sequence). The V segment lost 4 bases and the J segment 9 bases; nucleotides outside the gene matches: 6. CDR3 length: 14 residues. CDR3 protein: CASSTGLAHTEQFF. The CDR3 DNA is TGTGCCAGTAGTACGGGACTAGCGCACACTGAGCAGTTCTTC. Supplemented by reference TRBV19 and TRBJ2-1, the full variable domain reads DGGITQSPKYLFRKEGQNVTLSCEQNLNHDAMYWYRQDPGQGLRLIYYSQIVNDFQKGDIAEGYSVSREKKESFPLTVTSAQKNPTAFYLCASSTGLAHTEQFFGPGTRLTVL.

The V call is TRBV2, the J call TRBJ2-7, with TRBD1 identical over 8 bases. This CDR3 is 18 amino acids long. CDR1 SNHLY and CDR2 FYNNEI come from the germline V gene. With 7 bases clipped from V and 0 bases from J, the junction kept 17 bases outside the gene matches. The CDR3 DNA sequence: TGTGCCAGCAACAACCGGGACAGGTCTATTGAAGCCTCCTACGAGCAGTACTTC. Translating it yields CASNNRDRSIEASYEQYF. The full variable domain, rest sourced from reference TRBV2 and TRBJ2-7, is EPEVTQTPSHQVTQMGQEVILRCVPISNHLYFYWYRQILGQKVEFLVSFYNNEISEKSEIFDDQFSVERPDGSNFTLKIRSTKLEDSAMYFCASNNRDRSIEASYEQYFGPGTRLTVT.

The chain combines TRBV28 with TRBJ2-5, with 12 bases that match TRBD2. The CDR3 has 16 residues. The germline CDR1 and CDR2 sequences are MDHEN and SYDVKM. Trimming at V came to 6 bases and at J to 4 bases, leaving 9 bases not matched to a gene. The CDR3 here is CASSPRKLAGGETQYF. The DNA for the CDR3 is TGTGCCAGCAGCCCGAGGAAACTAGCGGGAGGAGAGACCCAGTACTTC.

The chain carries TRBV19 and TRBJ1-2; D is unresolved. There are 13 residues in the CDR3. The germline V and J ends were trimmed by 2 bases and 7 bases, with 11 bases remaining between them. Germline V CDR1 and CDR2: LNHDA, SQIVND (reference sequence). The CDR3 region is CASSIPPAGGYTF. The DNA of the CDR3 is TGTGCCAGTAGTATACCCCCGGCGGGTGGCTACACCTTC.

This chain joins TRBV25-1 and TRBJ1-2; 8 nucleotides match TRBD1. The CDR3 is made up of 17 amino acids. Germline CDR1 reads MGHDK; CDR2 reads SYGVNS. With V trimmed by 2 bases and J by 4 bases, 12 bases remained unmatched. The CDR3: CASSEEGTGLRIYGYTF. In DNA, the CDR3 is TGTGCCAGCAGTGAAGAGGGGACAGGCCTAAGGATCTATGGCTACACCTTC.

This chain uses TRBV6-6 with TRBJ1-2, with D possibly being TRBD1 (6 bases). The CDR3 covers 13 residues. Trimming removed 6 bases at V and 8 bases at J, with 16 bases between. Germline V gene sequence: CDR1 MNHNY, CDR2 SVGAGI (reference sequence). The CDR3 bases are TGTGCCAGCAGCTGGGGGCAGGCACACGGCTACACCTTC. Protein product: CASSWGQAHGYTF.

V and J are TRBV28 and TRBJ2-3; D unclear. V was cut by 6 bases and J by 2 bases, with 15 bases left in between. Germline CDR1 and CDR2: MDHEN and SYDVKM. The CDR3 is made up of 15 amino acids. CDR3 DNA sequence: TGTGCCAGCAGCTCTGTCGGTTCTCCCACAGATACGCAGTATTTT. Translating gives CASSSVGSPTDTQYF.

This clone was seen once. The V gene is TRBV18, the J gene TRBJ2-6; 7 bases are a match to TRBD1. From germline, CDR1 is KGHSH and CDR2 LQKENI. V lost 5 bases, J lost 0 bases, and 13 bases stayed unmatched. The CDR3 has 19 residues. The CDR3 sequence: CASSRRQGESYSGANVLTF. CDR3 sequence (DNA): TGTGCCAGCTCAAGGCGACAGGGCGAATCCTACTCTGGGGCCAACGTCCTGACTTTC.

V and J are TRBV7-2 and TRBJ1-5, with D uncertain. V was cut by 5 bases and J by 6 bases, with 11 bases left in between. Germline CDR1 is SGHTA and CDR2 is FQGNSA. The CDR3 spans 13 residues. The CDR3 bases are TGTGCCAGCAGCCGGGGAGTTAGTCAGCCCCAGCATTTT. This codes for CASSRGVSQPQHF.

The DNA for the CDR3 is TGTGCCAGCAGCTCTTGGACAGGGGGCGCCGCCGGGGAGCTGTTTTTT. Its protein is CASSSWTGGAAGELFF. V usage is TRBV5-4 and J usage is TRBJ2-2; 11 positions match TRBD1. The V segment lost 3 bases and the J segment 6 bases; nucleotides outside the gene matches: 7. CDR3 length: 16 amino acids. CDR1 and CDR2 from the germline V gene are SGHNT and YYREEE (reference sequence).

The sample holds a few counts of this clone. The chain links TRBV28 to TRBJ1-3, with D unresolved. This CDR3 spans 15 amino acids. Germline assignment: CDR1 MDHEN and CDR2 SYDVKM. Trimming stripped 5 bases from V and 0 bases from J, with 11 bases between. The CDR3 sequence: CASSGRRTSGNTIYF. The CDR3 DNA reads TGTGCCAGCAGTGGCAGGCGAACCTCTGGAAACACCATATATTTT.

The chain has TRBV28 and TRBJ1-4, with D uncertain. Trimming shortened V by 6 bases and J by 5 bases, and 13 bases separated the two germline ends. Germline-derived CDR1 and CDR2 are MDHEN and SYDVKM. The CDR3 is 14 amino acids. CDR3 nucleotide sequence: TGTGCCAGCAGAATCATCGGGTCCAATGAAAAACTGTTTTTT. Translating it yields CASRIIGSNEKLFF.

The chain employs TRBV5-4 and TRBJ2-2; 8 bases are shared with TRBD1. Germline V lookup: CDR1 SGHNT, CDR2 YYREEE (reference sequence). The junction had 7 bases not matched to a gene; V was cut back by 7 bases and J by 2 bases. This CDR3 is built from 15 residues. Written as DNA, the CDR3 is TGTGCCAGCTTTAGGGACAGGACTAACACCGGGGAGCTGTTTTTT. Residues: CASFRDRTNTGELFF.

The chain uses TRBV20-1 and TRBJ1-4; D gene uncertain. Germline loops: CDR1 DFQATT, CDR2 SNEGSKA (reference sequence). The CDR3 has 11 amino acids. V gave up 6 bases and J gave up 13 bases, with 15 bases separating them. The CDR3 bases are TGCAGTGCGGACGGCGGGTGGGGACTGTTTTTT. This codes for CSADGGWGLFF.

The rearrangement joins TRBV25-1 to TRBJ2-5; the D is unclear. The length of the CDR3 is 12 residues. The V end was cut by 3 bases, the J end by 5 bases, with 7 bases between. In germline, CDR1 is MGHDK, CDR2 SYGVNS. The CDR3 DNA sequence: TGTGCCAGCAGTGACCGGCGGGAGACCCAGTACTTC. Protein: CASSDRRETQYF.

V usage is TRBV29-1 and J usage is TRBJ2-3; 7 bases agree with TRBD1. This CDR3 spans 15 amino acids. Trimming cost V 3 bases and J 4 bases; bases outside gene matches: 10. Germline lookup yields CDR1 SQVTM and CDR2 ANQGSEA. This chain's CDR3 is CSVEMTGRVPDTQYF. The CDR3 DNA is TGCAGCGTTGAGATGACAGGGAGAGTCCCAGATACGCAGTATTTT.

The chain couples TRBV29-1 to TRBJ1-1; no reliable D call. CDR3 length equals 13 residues. Germline loops: CDR1 SQVTM, CDR2 ANQGSEA. The V gene lost 4 bases and the J gene lost 3 bases, with 12 bases spanning the gap. CDR3 residues: CSVGGGRDTEAFF. CDR3 DNA: TGCAGCGTTGGAGGAGGGCGGGACACTGAAGCTTTCTTT. The variable domain in full, completed from reference TRBV29-1 and TRBJ1-1, reads SAVISQKPSRDICQRGTSLTIQCQVDSQVTMMFWYRQQPGQSLTLIATANQGSEATYESGFVIDKFPISRPNLTFSTLTVSNMSPEDSSIYLCSVGGGRDTEAFFGQGTRLTVV.

The chain couples TRBV28 to TRBJ2-5, with a weak D call TRBD1 (5 bases). The CDR3 has 12 residues. Trimming shortened V by 6 bases and J by 2 bases, and 7 bases separated the two germline ends. Germline CDR1 is MDHEN and CDR2 is SYDVKM. As DNA, the CDR3 is TGTGCCAGCAGATCAGGGCAAGAGACCCAGTACTTC. Residues: CASRSGQETQYF.

The CDR3 region has the DNA TGTGCCAGCAGTTCGGGAGGCTATGGCTACACCTTC. Its translation: CASSSGGYGYTF. The V call is TRBV6-1, the J call TRBJ1-2; D is unresolved. Germline CDR1 MNHNS, CDR2 SASEGT. Trimming stripped 5 bases from V and 4 bases from J, with 8 bases between. There are 12 residues in the CDR3.